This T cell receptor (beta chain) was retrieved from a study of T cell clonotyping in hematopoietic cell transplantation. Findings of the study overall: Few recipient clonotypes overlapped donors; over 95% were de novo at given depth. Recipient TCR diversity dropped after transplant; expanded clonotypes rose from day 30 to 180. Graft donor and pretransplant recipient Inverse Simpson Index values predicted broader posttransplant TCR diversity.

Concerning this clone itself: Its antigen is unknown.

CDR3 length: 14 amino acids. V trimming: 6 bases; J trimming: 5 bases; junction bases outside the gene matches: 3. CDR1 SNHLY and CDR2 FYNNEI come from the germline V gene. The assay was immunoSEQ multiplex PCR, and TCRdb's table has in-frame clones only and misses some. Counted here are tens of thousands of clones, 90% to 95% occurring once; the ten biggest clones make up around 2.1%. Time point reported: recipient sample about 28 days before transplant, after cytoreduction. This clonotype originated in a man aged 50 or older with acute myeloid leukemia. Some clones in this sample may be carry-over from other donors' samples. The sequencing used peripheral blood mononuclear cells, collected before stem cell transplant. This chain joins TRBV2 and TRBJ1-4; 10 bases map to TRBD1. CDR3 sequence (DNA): TGTGCCAGCAGAAGGGACAGGGGAAATGAAAAACTGTTTTTT. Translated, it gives CASRRDRGNEKLFF.